These 18 T cell receptor beta chains share one sample of origin, sequenced in a study of human T cells and chemical hapten exposure. Time point: patch test 1, 2 weeks after DPC sensitization. Treatment specified: therapeutic diphenylcyclopropenone sensitization with weekly scalp DPC. TCRdb passed the RACE reads through MiXCR, listing each CDR3 protein once. In the table there are approximately 49,000 distinct CDR3 sequences, around 9.3% of which are singletons. The input for sequencing was whole blood, taken in connection with sensitization to the hapten diphenylcyclopropenone (DPC). The receptors here all came from a woman aged 45-59 years with alopecia areata. Some clones in this sample may be carry-over from other donors' samples.

This clonotype was counted many times. The chain is built from TRBV28 and TRBJ2-3, with 9 bases aligning to TRBD1. The CDR3 totals 15 residues. With 8 bases clipped from V and 6 bases from J, the junction kept 12 bases outside the gene matches. CDR1 is MDHEN and CDR2 is SYDVKM in the germline V gene. For the CDR3, the DNA is TGTGCCAGCCAGATGGCGGGACAGGGCCTTGATACGCAGTATTTT. It encodes CASQMAGQGLDTQYF.

This clonotype was detected only a few times. The genes are TRBV28 and TRBJ2-7; the D is unclear. The CDR3 loop spans 12 amino acids. Trimming cost V 8 bases and J 3 bases, with 11 bases left between them. Germline CDR1 and CDR2: MDHEN and SYDVKM. The CDR3 reads CASRAGNYEQYF. CDR3 sequence (DNA): TGTGCCAGCCGCGCTGGGAACTACGAGCAGTACTTC.

The sample holds many counts of this clonotype. The chain couples TRBV7-2 to TRBJ2-1; 9 bases map to TRBD2. V lost 11 bases to trimming and J lost 1 base; unmatched junction nucleotides: 15. There are 17 residues in the CDR3. Germline CDR1 is SGHTA and CDR2 is FQGNSA. The DNA of the CDR3 is TGTGCCTCCAATGGGAAGGGGCGGGAGGGATCCTACAATGAGCAGTTCTTC. Translated, it gives CASNGKGREGSYNEQFF.

The chain has TRBV20-1 and TRBJ2-4; possible D gene TRBD1, 6 bases. The CDR3 contains 16 residues. Trimming shortened V by 6 bases and J by 0 bases, and 18 bases separated the two germline ends. Germline V gene data show CDR1 as DFQATT and CDR2 as SNEGSKA (reference sequence). The CDR3: CSARGIKHLAKNIQYF. For the CDR3, the DNA is TGCAGTGCGAGGGGGATAAAGCACCTAGCCAAAAACATTCAGTACTTC.

The V gene is TRBV28, the J gene TRBJ2-6; D gene ambiguous. Trimming pared 5 bases from V and 0 bases from J, leaving 8 bases between. Germline values: CDR1 MDHEN, CDR2 SYDVKM. The CDR3 is 15 residues long. The CDR3 coding sequence is TGTGCCAGCAGTGGACCCCGCTCTGGGGCCAACGTCCTGACTTTC. Its protein is CASSGPRSGANVLTF.

This clonotype was observed a few times. The V call is TRBV19, the J call TRBJ1-2, with D possibly being TRBD1 (5 bases). In germline, CDR1 is LNHDA, CDR2 SQIVND (reference sequence). Trimming left V 4 bases short and J 3 bases short, with 15 bases between. There are 15 residues in the CDR3. CDR3 sequence: CASSRRKGEDYGYTF. CDR3 sequence (DNA): TGTGCCAGTAGTAGGCGAAAAGGGGAGGACTATGGCTACACCTTC.

The sample holds a few counts of this clonotype. The chain joins TRBV5-4 to TRBJ1-1; D is unclear. The germline gives CDR1 SGHNT, CDR2 YYREEE (reference sequence). Trimming stripped 4 bases from V and 2 bases from J, with 12 bases between. The CDR3 extends over 14 amino acids. The CDR3 is CASSNPLRNTEAFF. For the CDR3, the DNA is TGTGCCAGCAGCAACCCCTTAAGAAACACTGAAGCTTTCTTT.

This clonotype has at least ten counts. The chain recombines TRBV6-5 with TRBJ1-5, with TRBD1 matching 9 bases. The germline gives CDR1 MNHEY, CDR2 SVGAGI. The V and J ends lost 8 bases and 0 bases, in that order; junction bases with no gene match: 14. CDR3 length: 18 residues. CDR3: CASQRLGTGLVSNQPQHF. The CDR3 DNA is TGTGCCAGCCAAAGACTCGGGACAGGGCTAGTTAGCAATCAGCCCCAGCATTTT.

This clonotype appeared many times. Germline is not matched at one junction end, which may reflect a read error. V gene TRBV7-9 combines with J gene TRBJ2-7, with 8 bases that match TRBD2. The CDR3 is made up of 14 amino acids. The germline CDR1 and CDR2 sequences are SEHNR and FQNEAQ (reference sequence). CDR3 DNA sequence: TGTGCCAGCAGCATAGCGGGATCCTCCTACGAGCAGTACTTC. It specifies CASSIAGSSYEQYF.

This clonotype was counted at least ten times. This chain connects TRBV9 to TRBJ2-5, with TRBD1 identical over 8 bases. The CDR3 extends over 14 amino acids. Germline assignment: CDR1 SGDLS and CDR2 YYNGEE. The V segment lost 0 bases and the J segment 6 bases; nucleotides outside the gene matches: 4. In nucleotides, the CDR3 is TGTGCCAGCAGCGTAGCGCGGACAGGGCAGACCCAGTACTTC. Translated: CASSVARTGQTQYF.

This clonotype came up many times. V gene TRBV7-9 combines with J gene TRBJ2-2, with 7 bases that match TRBD2. V trimming: 3 bases; J trimming: 5 bases; junction bases outside the gene matches: 15. Per the germline V gene, CDR1 is SEHNR and CDR2 is FQNEAQ (reference sequence). The CDR3 sequence is 18 residues long. DNA for the CDR3: TGTGCCAGCAGCTTCGGGCGGGAGCCGATTGAAGGAACCGGGGAGCTGTTTTTT. Translated: CASSFGREPIEGTGELFF.

This clonotype has ten or more counts. The rearrangement joins TRBV11-2 to TRBJ2-2, with D perhaps TRBD1 or TRBD2 (5 bases each). The CDR3 consists of 16 residues. CDR1 is SGHAT, CDR2 FQNNGV, per germline. The germline V and J ends were trimmed by 5 bases and 6 bases, with 19 bases remaining between them. The CDR3 DNA sequence: TGTGCCAGCAGCCAAATTCCCTCGGGGCAACCCGGGGAGCTGTTTTTT. As protein: CASSQIPSGQPGELFF. The whole variable domain, remainder taken from reference TRBV11-2 and TRBJ2-2, is EAGVAQSPRYKIIEKRQSVAFWCNPISGHATLYWYQQILGQGPKLLIQFQNNGVVDDSQLPKDRFSAERLKGVDSTLKIQPAKLEDSAVYLCASSQIPSGQPGELFFGEGSRLTVL.

The table lists this clonotype with many counts. The chain's CDR3 is CASSLAGAFSYEQYF. The CDR3, as DNA: TGTGCCAGCAGCTTAGCGGGAGCCTTCTCCTACGAGCAGTACTTC. The chain carries TRBV7-9 and TRBJ2-7, with a weak D call TRBD2 (5 bases). V was pared by 0 bases and J by 0 bases, with 9 bases between. This CDR3 is 15 amino acids long. Germline CDR1 is SEHNR and CDR2 is FQNEAQ (reference sequence).

This clonotype was observed many times. This chain uses TRBV19 with TRBJ1-2, with D hard to call. Germline values: CDR1 LNHDA, CDR2 SQIVND (reference sequence). The CDR3 consists of 13 residues. Trimming removed 5 bases at V and 4 bases at J, with 11 bases between. The DNA for the CDR3 is TGTGCCAGTAGTTTCGGGAACCTCTATGGCTACACCTTC. This encodes CASSFGNLYGYTF. Full variable domain (outside the CDR3, taken from reference TRBV19 and TRBJ1-2): DGGITQSPKYLFRKEGQNVTLSCEQNLNHDAMYWYRQDPGQGLRLIYYSQIVNDFQKGDIAEGYSVSREKKESFPLTVTSAQKNPTAFYLCASSFGNLYGYTFGSGTRLTVV.

This clonotype was detected ten times or more. V is TRBV20-1 and J is TRBJ2-1; no reliable D call. V was cut by 0 bases and J by 6 bases, with 15 bases left in between. The CDR3 runs to 15 residues. CDR1 and CDR2 (germline): DFQATT, SNEGSKA (reference sequence). The CDR3: CSARDRARSVNEQFF. The CDR3 DNA follows: TGCAGTGCTAGAGATCGGGCTAGAAGCGTCAATGAGCAGTTCTTC.

This clonotype was seen at least ten times. The chain combines TRBV12-3 or TRBV12-4 with TRBJ1-4; 9 positions match TRBD1. The CDR3 extends over 16 amino acids. The J segment lost 7 bases and the V segment lost 5 bases, leaving 11 bases of the junction unmatched. In DNA form, the CDR3 reads TGTGCCAGCAGTATAAGCTGGACAGGGGACAGTGAAAAACTGTTTTTT. Residues: CASSISWTGDSEKLFF.

V and J are TRBV18 and TRBJ1-4; D perhaps matches TRBD1 (6 bases). The CDR3 sequence is 16 residues long. V was cut by 4 bases and J by 4 bases, with 16 bases left in between. In germline, CDR1 is KGHSH, CDR2 LQKENI. The CDR3 DNA is TGTGCCAGCTCACTCCGACAGGAGCCTGATAATGAAAAACTGTTTTTT. Translation: CASSLRQEPDNEKLFF.

This clonotype came up many times. The rearrangement links TRBV12-3 or TRBV12-4 to TRBJ2-3, with 7 bases aligning to TRBD1. The CDR3 spans 16 residues. With 1 base clipped from V and 2 bases from J, the junction kept 6 bases outside the gene matches. The CDR3 sequence: CASSLGATGVTDTQYF. CDR3 nucleotides: TGTGCCAGCAGTTTAGGGGCTACAGGGGTCACAGATACGCAGTATTTT.